Following are 11 T cell receptor beta chains from one sample sequenced in a study of T cells in Graves' hyperthyroidism and ophthalmopathy (dated by TCRdb to the late 2010s). Library construction relied on multiplex PCR. The sample was run on an Illumina HiSeq 2000. The TCR beta CDR3 regions were amplified from the RNA transcripts. The TCR CDR3 was subjected to a first round of RT-PCR using the HTBI primer set and the Qiagen OneStep RT-PCR kit. Through fastp at Q25 and MiXCR, TCRdb rebuilt clones from the public reads, retaining in-frame beta chains. CDR3 protein sequences are deduplicated, and each keeps its most common genes and DNA. The sample profile shows approximately 620,000 distinct CDR3 sequences; roughly 14% of them were found once. The ten largest clones take up 5.5% to 7.5% of the sample. Sequencing was done on a sample of blood. The origin of the receptors is a woman aged 25 to 39 with Graves' hyperthyroidism that later progressed to Graves' ophthalmopathy.

The chain is built from TRBV20-1 and TRBJ1-1, with TRBD1 matching 12 bases. The junction had 11 bases not matched to a gene; V was cut back by 6 bases and J by 0 bases. The CDR3 totals 17 residues. Germline CDR1 reads DFQATT; CDR2 reads SNEGSKA (reference sequence). The CDR3 loop reads CSARPRDRGRLNTEAFF. The CDR3, as DNA: TGCAGTGCCAGACCTCGGGACAGGGGGCGTCTGAACACTGAAGCTTTCTTT.

In this sample, this clonotype turned up many times. The J gene is TRBJ1-3, the V gene TRBV2; the match to TRBD1 covers 7 bases. The CDR3 covers 14 residues. In germline, CDR1 is SNHLY, CDR2 FYNNEI. V lost 6 bases and J lost 4; bases outside the gene matches: 6. The CDR3 coding sequence is TGTGCCAGCAGCCCCACAGGGGAAGGAAACACCATATATTTT. Its protein product is CASSPTGEGNTIYF. The entire variable domain, with the rest obtained from reference TRBV2 and TRBJ1-3, is as follows: EPEVTQTPSHQVTQMGQEVILRCVPISNHLYFYWYRQILGQKVEFLVSFYNNEISEKSEIFDDQFSVERPDGSNFTLKIRSTKLEDSAMYFCASSPTGEGNTIYFGEGSWLTVV.

This clonotype was found a few times. This may be a read error, as it is one base from a much larger clone. The chain employs TRBV20-1 and TRBJ1-6; 7 positions match TRBD1. V shed 3 bases and J 10 bases; nucleotides not matched to a gene: 6. The germline gives CDR1 DFQATT, CDR2 SNEGSKA (reference sequence). This CDR3 region has 13 residues. CDR3 in amino acids: CSASETGASPLHF. CDR3 DNA sequence: TGCAGTGCTAGTGAAACAGGGGCATCACCCCTCCACTTT.

This chain joins TRBV19 and TRBJ1-5, with D possibly TRBD1 on 6 matching bases. Per germline, CDR1 LNHDA and CDR2 SQIVND (reference sequence). The CDR3 length is 13 residues. V was clipped by 8 bases and J by 7 bases, with 15 bases between them. The CDR3 spells CASSPAGTQPQHF. CDR3 coding DNA: TGTGCCAGTTCCCCAGCGGGGACACAGCCCCAGCATTTT.

This clonotype was detected many times. The CDR3 here is CASSIRGKETQYF. The CDR3 nucleotides are TGTGCCAGTAGTATCCGGGGGAAAGAGACCCAGTACTTC. The chain uses TRBV19 and TRBJ2-5; TRBD2 might be the D (6 bases). The V end was cut by 3 bases, the J end by 3 bases, with 8 bases between. CDR3 length equals 13 residues. In germline, CDR1 is LNHDA, CDR2 SQIVND (reference sequence).

This clonotype was observed at least ten times. This chain joins TRBV27 and TRBJ1-6; no reliable D call. The germline CDR1 and CDR2 sequences are MNHEY and SMNVEV (reference sequence). Trimming took off 6 bases at V and 7 bases at J, with 19 bases between the two ends. CDR3 size: 16 residues. This CDR3 reads CASSPGSSVRNSPLHF. In nucleotides, the CDR3 is TGTGCCAGCAGCCCCGGATCCTCTGTTCGGAATTCACCCCTCCACTTT.

The chain combines TRBV27 with TRBJ2-2; D call uncertain. The V gene lost 2 bases and the J gene lost 7 bases, with 5 bases spanning the gap. The CDR3 length is 12 residues. Germline V gene data show CDR1 as MNHEY and CDR2 as SMNVEV (reference sequence). The CDR3 DNA reads as TGTGCCAGCAGTTTAACGTTCGGGGAGCTGTTTTTT. Translated, it gives CASSLTFGELFF.

The chain couples TRBV4-2 to TRBJ2-2, with D perhaps matching TRBD1 (6 bases). The CDR3 extends over 16 amino acids. V was pared by 5 bases and J by 4 bases, with 17 bases between. Per germline, CDR1 LGHNA and CDR2 YNFKEQ. The CDR3 DNA is TGTGCCAGCAGCACCTCCGGGACAACATCCACCGGGGAGCTGTTTTTT. Its protein is CASSTSGTTSTGELFF.

Many counts were recorded for this clonotype. The J gene is TRBJ2-1, the V gene TRBV7-8, with 9 bases that match TRBD2. This CDR3 is built from 15 residues. Germline assignment: CDR1 SGHVS and CDR2 FQNEAQ. The junction had 5 bases not matched to a gene; V was cut back by 5 bases and J by 3 bases. CDR3 nucleotides: TGTGCCAGCAGCCGCGATAGCGGGAGCTACAATGAGCAGTTCTTC. It is translated as CASSRDSGSYNEQFF.

This clonotype turned up a few times. The chain employs TRBV12-3 or TRBV12-4 and TRBJ1-2; D is uncertain. This CDR3 has 11 amino acids. Between the trimmed V and J ends, which lost 7 bases and 8 bases, there was a span of 11 bases. The CDR3 sequence is CASTSGAGYTF. For the CDR3, the DNA is TGTGCCAGCACCTCCGGTGCGGGCTACACCTTC.

This clonotype was seen ten or more times. This chain connects TRBV29-1 to TRBJ2-5; the match to TRBD1 covers 10 bases. This CDR3 comprises 13 residues. V lost 3 bases, J lost 5 bases, and 3 bases stayed unmatched. CDR1 is SQVTM and CDR2 is ANQGSEA in the germline V gene. The CDR3 loop reads CSVDLDRGETQYF. CDR3 DNA: TGCAGCGTTGACCTGGACAGGGGGGAGACCCAGTACTTC.